The next 7 T cell receptor beta chains were all read from a single sample in a study of identical twins. In TCRdb, the 5' RACE reads were re-called with MiXCR into one record per CDR3 protein. In the table there are roughly 250,000 distinct CDR3 sequences, approximately 7% of which are singletons. These records were also assigned to another study, of yellow fever vaccine responses in identical twins.

Material: memory (CD45RO+) T cells sorted from blood. Every receptor here comes from a woman aged 18-29 years in good health.

In its sample, this clonotype was seen a few times. The chain couples TRBV28 to TRBJ2-1; 11 nucleotides match TRBD1. V lost 3 bases and J lost 3; bases outside the gene matches: 7. The CDR3 sequence is 17 residues long. Germline-derived CDR1 and CDR2 are MDHEN and SYDVKM. DNA for the CDR3: TGTGCCAGCAGTTTTGTTGGGACAGGGGGTCACTACAATGAGCAGTTCTTC. It specifies CASSFVGTGGHYNEQFF. Full variable domain (rest looked up from reference TRBV28 and TRBJ2-1): DVKVTQSSRYLVKRTGEKVFLECVQDMDHENMFWYRQDPGLGLRLIYFSYDVKMKEKGDIPEGYSVSREKKERFSLILESASTNQTSMYLCASSFVGTGGHYNEQFFGPGTRLTVL.

The V call is TRBV2, the J call TRBJ2-5; TRBD1 or TRBD2 may be the D gene (5 bases each). Trimming removed 0 bases from V and 4 bases from J, with 9 bases in between. Germline CDR1 and CDR2: SNHLY and FYNNEI. CDR3 length equals 14 residues. CDR3 coding DNA: TGTGCCAGCAGTGAAGCGTTTGGGGGAGAGACCCAGTACTTC. Encoded protein: CASSEAFGGETQYF.

This chain uses TRBV7-8 with TRBJ2-1; TRBD2 matches at 12 bases. Germline V CDR1 and CDR2: SGHVS, FQNEAQ. The CDR3 runs 19 residues. V was clipped by 5 bases and J by 0 bases; unmatched bases: 11. The CDR3 nucleotides read TGTGCCAGCAGCCTGAGGGGACTAGCGGGTCGTAGCTCCTACAATGAGCAGTTCTTC. As protein: CASSLRGLAGRSSYNEQFF. Filled out from reference TRBV7-8 and TRBJ2-1, the complete variable domain reads GAGVSQSPRYKVAKRGQDVALRCDPISGHVSLFWYQQALGQGPEFLTYFQNEAQLDKSGLPSDRFFAERPEGSVSTLKIQRTQQEDSAVYLCASSLRGLAGRSSYNEQFFGPGTRLTVL.

This clonotype was found many times. This chain connects TRBV6-5 to TRBJ1-5, with TRBD1 matching 10 bases. This CDR3 is built from 19 residues. Germline V CDR1 and CDR2: MNHEY, SVGAGI. V lost 0 bases to trimming and J lost 1 base; unmatched junction nucleotides: 9. The CDR3 region has the DNA TGTGCCAGCAGTTACTCAGACAGGGGGCGCGATGGAAGCAATCAGCCCCAGCATTTT. Protein sequence: CASSYSDRGRDGSNQPQHF.

This clonotype was recorded a few times. The CDR3 sequence: CASSKAVNTEAFF. For the CDR3, the DNA is TGTGCCAGCAGCAAGGCGGTGAACACTGAAGCTTTCTTT. V usage is TRBV12-3 or TRBV12-4 and J usage is TRBJ1-1; D unclear. The CDR3 has 13 residues. Trimming cost V 6 bases and J 0 bases, with 8 bases left between them.

Many counts were recorded for this clonotype. The chain employs TRBV15 and TRBJ2-7, with TRBD2 identical over 10 bases. Unmatched junction bases numbered 7, after V lost 3 bases and J lost 2 bases. Germline CDR1 and CDR2: LNHNV and YYDKDF (reference sequence). The CDR3 consists of 16 residues. The CDR3 reads CATSSRLAGDTYEQYF. The CDR3 region has the DNA TGTGCCACCAGCAGTAGACTAGCGGGTGACACCTACGAGCAGTACTTC.

V and J are TRBV10-3 and TRBJ1-1; D is perhaps TRBD1 (5 bases). Looked up from germline, CDR1 is ENHRY and CDR2 is SYGVKD. The CDR3 totals 13 residues. Trimming removed 3 bases at V and 8 bases at J, with 13 bases between. CDR3 protein: CAISDGGGTEAFF. In DNA, the CDR3 is TGTGCCATCAGTGATGGGGGGGGGACCGAAGCTTTCTTT.